Listed here are 26 T cell receptor beta chains from one sample, sequenced in a study of T-cell reconstitution after alpha-beta-depleted transplantation in children. Unique molecular identifiers were incorporated into the prepared TCRbeta library. TCRdb redid the calling of the PCR reads with MiXCR, one entry per CDR3 protein. The repertoire holds 500,000 to 650,000 distinct CDR3 sequences, with 9.5% to 12% as singletons. Sequencing was performed on PBMCs, mostly from graft donor cells, taken 180 days after TCRalphabeta/CD19-depleted stem cell transplant. The receptors stem from a female patient aged 2-9 years who had a stem cell transplant for aplastic anemia, so the T cells may come from the graft donor.

The chain links TRBV28 to TRBJ2-7; 8 nucleotides agree with TRBD1. V shed 2 bases, J shed 4 bases, and the junction held 7 bases outside the gene matches. The germline V gene has CDR1 MDHEN and CDR2 SYDVKM. The CDR3 has 15 residues. CDR3 sequence reads: CASSLRTGGRYEQYF. DNA of the CDR3: TGTGCCAGCAGTTTAAGAACAGGGGGAAGATACGAGCAGTACTTC.

Many counts were recorded for this clonotype. The chain recombines TRBV6-5 with TRBJ2-1, with TRBD2 matching 16 bases. This CDR3 region has 18 residues. Germline V gives CDR1 MNHEY, CDR2 SVGAGI. The junction had 5 bases not matched to a gene; V was cut back by 5 bases and J by 1 base. CDR3 nucleotide sequence: TGTGCCAGCAGTCGGGGACTAGCGGGAGGGCCTTCCTACAATGAGCAGTTCTTC. Amino acid sequence: CASSRGLAGGPSYNEQFF.

V and J are TRBV14 and TRBJ1-2, with D possibly being TRBD1 (5 bases). CDR3 length: 16 residues. CDR1 is SGHDN and CDR2 is FVKESK in the germline V gene. Trimming pared 4 bases from V and 5 bases from J, leaving 20 bases between. The CDR3 protein is CASSPISRASVYGYTF. DNA of the CDR3: TGTGCCAGCAGCCCCATAAGCAGGGCTTCGGTGTATGGCTACACCTTC.

Only a few counts were recorded for this clonotype. The genes are TRBV5-5 and TRBJ2-2; D might be TRBD1 (5 bases). The V and J ends lost 5 bases and 6 bases respectively, with 11 bases between them. The CDR3 has 13 residues. From germline, CDR1 is SGHKS and CDR2 YYEKEE (reference sequence). CDR3 sequence: CASRPPRAGELFF. The DNA of the CDR3 is TGTGCCAGCAGACCCCCCAGGGCCGGGGAGCTGTTTTTT.

The chain employs TRBV9 and TRBJ1-1; D is unclear. This CDR3 has 13 residues. Deletions cut 1 base from V and 1 base from J, with 5 bases between. The germline V gene encodes CDR1 SGDLS and CDR2 YYNGEE. The CDR3 DNA follows: TGTGCCAGCAGCGTAATAGGGAACACTGAAGCTTTCTTT. Protein: CASSVIGNTEAFF.

About this clonotype itself: Possible read error: a much larger clone is one base away. The chain uses TRBV28 and TRBJ1-2; D not resolved. The ends were cut back, 5 bases at V and 1 base at J, with 2 bases in the middle. Germline-derived CDR1 and CDR2 are MDHEN and SYDVKM. The CDR3 contains 11 residues. CDR3 protein: CASSHNYGYTF. The DNA for the CDR3 is TGTGCCAGCAGTCATAACTATGGCTACACCTTC.

The sample holds a few counts of this clonotype. V usage is TRBV11-2 and J usage is TRBJ1-1; a weak D match, TRBD1 (5 bases). V gave up 0 bases and J gave up 0 bases, with 8 bases separating them. Looked up from germline, CDR1 is SGHAT and CDR2 is FQNNGV. The CDR3 has 15 amino acids. CDR3 in amino acids: CASSLENRLNTEAFF. The CDR3 DNA follows: TGTGCCAGCAGCTTAGAAAACAGGTTGAACACTGAAGCTTTCTTT.

The genes are TRBV15 and TRBJ1-4; 7 nucleotides align to TRBD1. V lost 0 bases to trimming and J lost 8 bases; unmatched junction nucleotides: 9. Germline V gene lookup returns CDR1 LNHNV and CDR2 YYDKDF (reference sequence). The CDR3 runs to 16 residues. In DNA form, the CDR3 reads TGTGCCACCAGCAGAGATGCCGACAGGGATTACGAAAAACTGTTTTTT. Its protein product is CATSRDADRDYEKLFF.

This clonotype was detected ten times or more. V gene TRBV27 combines with J gene TRBJ1-2; the D gene is possibly TRBD1 (5 bases). Trimming stripped 3 bases from V and 2 bases from J, with 10 bases between. The germline CDR1 and CDR2 sequences are MNHEY and SMNVEV (reference sequence). This CDR3 region has 14 residues. CDR3 nucleotides: TGTGCCAGCAGTTTGGCGGCAGGGAACTATGGCTACACCTTC. This codes for CASSLAAGNYGYTF.

This chain connects TRBV7-8 to TRBJ2-7; TRBD2 aligns across 14 bases. The ends lost 5 bases at V and 7 bases at J; junction bases unmatched: 13. Germline V CDR1 and CDR2: SGHVS, FQNEAQ. CDR3 size: 17 residues. The CDR3 coding sequence is TGTGCCAGCAGCCTTGGGACTAGCGGGAGTGGCGGTATGGAGCAGTACGTC. Translation: CASSLGTSGSGGMEQYV.

This clonotype was seen more than once but under ten times. This rearrangement joins TRBV12-5 to TRBJ1-1; D is perhaps TRBD1 (5 bases). Per germline, CDR1 LGHNT and CDR2 FRNRAP. The CDR3 extends over 12 amino acids. The V and J ends lost 4 bases and 10 bases respectively, with 13 bases between them. This CDR3 reads CASGYRDVGAFF. In DNA, the CDR3 is TGTGCTAGTGGTTACCGGGACGTTGGAGCTTTCTTT. The full variable domain, its missing parts supplied by reference TRBV12-5 and TRBJ1-1, is DARVTQTPRHKVTEMGQEVTMRCQPILGHNTVFWYRQTMMQGLELLAYFRNRAPLDDSGMPKDRFSAEMPDATLATLKIQPSEPRDSAVYFCASGYRDVGAFFGQGTRLTVV.

As for this clonotype: A clone one base away is much larger, so this may be a read error. V gene TRBV7-6 combines with J gene TRBJ2-1; weak D call: TRBD2 (5 bases). CDR1 and CDR2 (germline): SGHVS, FNYEAQ. The CDR3 totals 17 residues. The chain's CDR3 is CAISSPQSARGYNEQFF. The CDR3 coding sequence is TGTGCCATCAGCTCCCCCCAGAGCGCCCGAGGGTACAATGAGCAGTTCTTC.

This clonotype has a count of ten or more. The chain couples TRBV12-3 or TRBV12-4 to TRBJ2-1, with 7 bases identical to TRBD1. The J segment lost 0 bases and the V segment lost 6 bases, leaving 5 bases of the junction unmatched. The CDR3 totals 15 residues. Here the CDR3 DNA reads TGTGCCAGCAGAAATCGGGACAGCTCCTACAATGAGCAGTTCTTC. As protein: CASRNRDSSYNEQFF.

V gene TRBV7-2 combines with J gene TRBJ1-3; no definite D call. Germline V gene sequence: CDR1 SGHTA, CDR2 FQGNSA. There are 13 residues in the CDR3. Trimming removed 2 bases from V and 3 bases from J, with 5 bases in between. The CDR3 reads CASSLLGGNTIYF. The CDR3 coding sequence is TGTGCCAGCAGCTTACTGGGTGGAAACACCATATATTTT.

This clonotype was detected a few times. This chain connects TRBV20-1 to TRBJ2-7; 11 positions agree with TRBD2. Germline-derived CDR1 and CDR2 are DFQATT and SNEGSKA (reference sequence). This CDR3 is 15 amino acids long. The V segment lost 1 base and the J segment 0 bases; nucleotides outside the gene matches: 2. The CDR3 nucleotides read TGCAGTGCTAGAGTAGCGGGAGGGACCTCCTACGAGCAGTACGTC. It codes for CSARVAGGTSYEQYV.

This chain connects TRBV19 to TRBJ1-1; D perhaps matches TRBD1 (6 bases). V lost 4 bases to trimming and J lost 1 base, with 16 bases between them. The CDR3 contains 16 residues. The V gene's germline CDR1 is LNHDA and CDR2 SQIVND (reference sequence). The CDR3: CASSTRSGEKNTEAFF. CDR3 bases: TGTGCCAGTAGTACCCGTTCAGGGGAAAAGAACACTGAAGCTTTCTTT.

V and J are TRBV18 and TRBJ2-5; D call uncertain. The CDR3 is 14 amino acids. The germline gives CDR1 KGHSH, CDR2 LQKENI. V was cut by 3 bases and J by 1 base, with 9 bases left in between. The CDR3 DNA is TGTGCCAGCTCACCTCCGTTACCCCAAGAGACCCAGTACTTC. Translated, it gives CASSPPLPQETQYF. Combining the CDR3 with reference TRBV18 and TRBJ2-5 gives the whole variable domain NAGVMQNPRHLVRRRGQEARLRCSPMKGHSHVYWYRQLPEEGLKFMVYLQKENIIDESGMPKERFSAEFPKEGPSILRIQQVVRGDSAAYFCASSPPLPQETQYFGPGTRLLVL.

With respect to this clonotype: One junction end disagrees with the germline gene, perhaps due to a read error. The V and J genes are TRBV20-1 and TRBJ2-5, with TRBD2 matching over 13 bases. The CDR3 loop spans 16 amino acids. Per the germline V gene, CDR1 is DFQATT and CDR2 is SNEGSKA (reference sequence). This CDR3 reads CSARDPGLAGKETQYF. The CDR3 DNA reads TGCAGTGCGAGAGATCCGGGACTAGCGGGAAAAGAGACCCAGTACTTC.

The CDR3 DNA sequence: TGTGCCAGCAGCTTATACGGGACGGCTACCTCTGGAAACACCATATATTTT. Translation: CASSLYGTATSGNTIYF. The chain recombines TRBV7-2 with TRBJ1-3; D may be TRBD1 (5 bases). The CDR3 is 17 residues long. Trimming took 2 bases from V and 0 from J, leaving 14 bases between them. The V gene's germline CDR1 is SGHTA and CDR2 FQGNSA.

The chain carries TRBV7-9 and TRBJ2-2, with D possibly being TRBD1 or TRBD2 (6 bases each). The V end lost 2 bases, the J end lost 6 bases, and 16 bases lay between the germline ends. This CDR3 is 16 amino acids long. Germline-derived CDR1 and CDR2 are SEHNR and FQNEAQ (reference sequence). CDR3 sequence reads: CASSLPWTGGPGELFF. CDR3 nucleotides: TGTGCCAGCAGCTTACCATGGACCGGGGGCCCCGGGGAGCTGTTTTTT.

This clonotype has just a few counts. J is TRBJ1-3 and V is TRBV29-1; D is undetermined. Between the trimmed V and J ends, which lost 5 bases and 6 bases, there was a span of 11 bases. The CDR3 loop spans 12 amino acids. Germline-derived CDR1 and CDR2 are SQVTM and ANQGSEA. CDR3 nucleotide sequence: TGCAGCGTTTTTTTTCCGGAAAACACCATATATTTT. Translated: CSVFFPENTIYF.

This clonotype was recorded many times. The chain employs TRBV12-3 or TRBV12-4 and TRBJ2-1; 11 bases are shared with TRBD1. With 6 bases clipped from V and 4 bases from J, the junction kept 5 bases outside the gene matches. The CDR3 loop spans 15 amino acids. DNA for the CDR3: TGTGCCAGCAGCTTGGGACAGGGGGTTTACAATGAGCAGTTCTTC. Protein sequence: CASSLGQGVYNEQFF.

The V gene is TRBV28, the J gene TRBJ2-7; perhaps TRBD2 as D (6 bases). This CDR3 is built from 13 residues. CDR1 is MDHEN, CDR2 SYDVKM, per germline. The V end was cut by 7 bases, the J end by 4 bases, with 14 bases between. In nucleotides, the CDR3 is TGTGCCAGCATCTCCGGGGGAGGTTACGAGCAGTACTTC. Encoded protein: CASISGGGYEQYF.

The V and J genes are TRBV30 and TRBJ2-7; TRBD1 matches at 9 bases. The germline V gene encodes CDR1 GTSNPN and CDR2 SVGIG (reference sequence). The CDR3 sequence is 13 residues long. V gave up 7 bases and J gave up 5 bases; unmatched junction bases: 9. CDR3 in amino acids: CALTGTGSHEQYF. The CDR3 DNA reads TGTGCCTTAACCGGGACAGGGTCCCACGAGCAGTACTTC. Supplemented by reference TRBV30 and TRBJ2-7, the full variable domain reads SQTIHQWPATLVQPVGSPLSLECTVEGTSNPNLYWYRQAAGRGLQLLFYSVGIGQISSEVPQNLSASRPQDRQFILSSKKLLLSDSGFYLCALTGTGSHEQYFGPGTRLTVT.

The J gene is TRBJ2-5, the V gene TRBV12-3 or TRBV12-4; no clear D. V lost 1 base and J lost 6, with 12 bases in between. CDR3 length: 14 amino acids. The CDR3 loop is CASSLVIDFQTQYF. As DNA, the CDR3 is TGTGCCAGCAGTTTAGTTATAGATTTTCAGACCCAGTACTTC.

This clonotype was picked up many times. The V and J genes are TRBV5-1 and TRBJ2-5, with D possibly matching TRBD2 (6 bases). Germline V gives CDR1 SGHRS, CDR2 YFSETQ. This CDR3 comprises 13 residues. V lost 0 bases and J 6 bases, leaving 9 bases between the germline ends. For the CDR3, the DNA is TGCGCCAGCAGCTTGGGTGGAGGGCAGACCCAGTACTTC. Protein product: CASSLGGGQTQYF.